The 28 T cell receptor beta chains listed next were all sequenced from one sample in a study of blood T cell repertoires in COVID-19. Sequencing was performed with immunoSEQ multiplex PCR; in TCRdb, only in-frame clones are kept and a portion is missing. The sample holds some 300,000 clones, 85% to 90% seen once. What was sequenced was PBMCs or T cells enriched from blood (not recorded which). The source of these receptors is a woman between 50 and 59 years old who had been exposed to COVID-19.

The DNA for the CDR3 is TGTGCCAGCAGTGATGGTATTGGGGGCGCCCCGACTGAAGCTTTCTTT. Residues: CASSDGIGGAPTEAFF. The chain is built from TRBV28 and TRBJ1-1, with a weak D call TRBD1 (6 bases). Trimming removed 5 bases from V and 5 bases from J, with 21 bases in between. Germline-derived CDR1 and CDR2 are MDHEN and SYDVKM. CDR3 length equals 16 residues.

CDR3 residues: CASSVEPAGGPYEQFF. DNA of the CDR3: TGTGCCAGCAGCGTAGAGCCAGCGGGGGGGCCCTATGAGCAGTTCTTC. The chain uses TRBV9 and TRBJ2-1, with 10 bases aligning to TRBD2. CDR1 and CDR2 from the germline V gene are SGDLS and YYNGEE. J gave up 8 bases and V 0 bases, and 8 bases lay outside the gene matches. CDR3 length: 16 residues.

This chain connects TRBV2 to TRBJ2-2, with TRBD2 matching over 10 bases. Germline trimming cut 7 bases from V and 1 base from J; bases unmatched to any gene: 3. The germline CDR1 and CDR2 sequences are SNHLY and FYNNEI. The CDR3 runs 15 residues. This CDR3 is CASNSGGRNTGELFF. CDR3 nucleotides: TGTGCCAGCAATAGCGGGGGGAGGAACACCGGGGAGCTGTTTTTT.

The chain combines TRBV20-1 with TRBJ2-1; possible D gene TRBD2, 7 bases. This CDR3 contains 15 residues. Trimming shortened V by 3 bases and J by 0 bases, and 12 bases separated the two germline ends. Germline values: CDR1 DFQATT, CDR2 SNEGSKA (reference sequence). The DNA of the CDR3 is TGCAGTGCTAGTTTGCGGGGGCACTCCTACAATGAGCAGTTCTTC. Translating gives CSASLRGHSYNEQFF.

The rearrangement uses TRBV13 and TRBJ1-4; D is perhaps TRBD1 (6 bases). The CDR3 is 14 amino acids. Trimming pared 4 bases from V and 14 bases from J, leaving 20 bases between. CDR1 and CDR2 (germline): PRHDT, FYEKMQ (reference sequence). The CDR3 protein is CASSSYLTGKELFF. The CDR3, as DNA: TGTGCCAGCAGCTCTTACCTCACAGGGAAAGAGCTGTTTTTT.

The CDR3 DNA follows: TGTGCTAGTGGTTTGGGCCAAACTAGCGGGGCATCAGATACGCAGTATTTT. It specifies CASGLGQTSGASDTQYF. The chain employs TRBV12-5 and TRBJ2-3; 10 bases agree with TRBD2. Looked up from germline, CDR1 is LGHNT and CDR2 is FRNRAP. The CDR3 covers 17 residues. V was clipped by 1 base and J by 4 bases; unmatched bases: 8.

This clone was detected once. This chain connects TRBV5-8 to TRBJ1-4, with 9 bases lining up with TRBD1. Losses at the gene ends were 4 bases for V and 2 bases for J; bases not matched to a gene: 12. The CDR3 runs 18 residues. Germline V lookup: CDR1 SGHTS, CDR2 YDEGEE. The CDR3 is CASSHWTGEAGTNEKLFF. The CDR3 coding sequence is TGTGCCAGCAGCCATTGGACAGGGGAAGCGGGGACTAATGAAAAACTGTTTTTT. Filled out from reference TRBV5-8 and TRBJ1-4, the complete variable domain reads EAGVTQSPTHLIKTRGQQATLRCSPISGHTSVYWYQQALGLGLQFLLWYDEGEERNRGNFPPRFSGRQFPNYSSELNVNALELEDSALYLCASSHWTGEAGTNEKLFFGSGTQLSVL.

The chain combines TRBV6-2 or TRBV6-3 with TRBJ2-7; TRBD2 might be the D (7 bases). The V gene lost 0 bases and the J gene lost 3 bases, with 12 bases spanning the gap. The CDR3 totals 15 residues. Germline V gives CDR1 MNHEY, CDR2 SVGEGT. The CDR3 DNA sequence: TGTGCCAGCAGTTACTCCCGGGGGGACAACTACGAGCAGTACTTC. The encoded protein is CASSYSRGDNYEQYF.

The gene calls are TRBV19 and TRBJ2-7; TRBD2 might be the D (6 bases). CDR1 and CDR2 from the germline V gene are LNHDA and SQIVND (reference sequence). V was clipped by 1 base and J by 3 bases, with 22 bases between them. The CDR3 sequence is 18 residues long. CDR3 sequence reads: CASSIVFNVGGGNYEQYF. The CDR3 DNA reads TGTGCCAGTAGTATAGTATTTAATGTAGGCGGCGGGAACTACGAGCAGTACTTC. The entire variable domain, with the rest obtained from reference TRBV19 and TRBJ2-7, is as follows: DGGITQSPKYLFRKEGQNVTLSCEQNLNHDAMYWYRQDPGQGLRLIYYSQIVNDFQKGDIAEGYSVSREKKESFPLTVTSAQKNPTAFYLCASSIVFNVGGGNYEQYFGPGTRLTVT.

This clone has a handful of counts. The V and J genes are TRBV2 and TRBJ1-6, with TRBD1 matching 7 bases. The CDR3 runs 14 residues. The germline gives CDR1 SNHLY, CDR2 FYNNEI. V gave up 6 bases and J gave up 8 bases; unmatched junction bases: 7. The CDR3 DNA is TGTGCCAGCAGGGAAACAGGGGACCATTCACCCCTCCACTTT. This sequence encodes CASRETGDHSPLHF.

This chain links TRBV19 with TRBJ2-3; 12 bases match TRBD2. The germline V gene has CDR1 LNHDA and CDR2 SQIVND (reference sequence). The V segment lost 3 bases and the J segment 3 bases; nucleotides outside the gene matches: 13. The CDR3 is made up of 19 amino acids. DNA of the CDR3: TGTGCCAGTAGTATCTCCCCACTAGCGGGGGGAAGGATAACAGATACGCAGTATTTT. Protein sequence: CASSISPLAGGRITDTQYF.

This rearrangement joins TRBV30 to TRBJ2-3; D gene uncertain. The CDR3 covers 13 residues. Looked up from germline, CDR1 is GTSNPN and CDR2 is SVGIG (reference sequence). V was trimmed by 3 bases and J by 2 bases, leaving 9 bases between them. CDR3 nucleotide sequence: TGTGCCTGGAGCGTCCGTTACACAGATACGCAGTATTTT. Translating it yields CAWSVRYTDTQYF. Combining the CDR3 with reference TRBV30 and TRBJ2-3 gives the whole variable domain SQTIHQWPATLVQPVGSPLSLECTVEGTSNPNLYWYRQAAGRGLQLLFYSVGIGQISSEVPQNLSASRPQDRQFILSSKKLLLSDSGFYLCAWSVRYTDTQYFGPGTRLTVL.

In nucleotides, the CDR3 is TGTGCCAGCAGCAGACTGTTTCTCCACAATGAGCAGTTCTTC. It encodes CASSRLFLHNEQFF. V and J are TRBV9 and TRBJ2-1; unclear D gene. Trimming cost V 4 bases and J 5 bases, with 13 bases left between them. Germline CDR1 SGDLS, CDR2 YYNGEE. This CDR3 spans 14 amino acids.

This clone was picked up one time. The V and J genes are TRBV10-1 and TRBJ1-3; TRBD1 matches at 8 bases. CDR1 WNHNN and CDR2 SYGVQD come from the germline V gene (reference sequence). The length of the CDR3 is 18 residues. With V trimmed by 3 bases and J by 0 bases, 10 bases remained unmatched. CDR3 DNA sequence: TGCGCCAGCAGTGAACCGTCCGGGACAGGAAACTCTGGAAACACCATATATTTT. This translates into CASSEPSGTGNSGNTIYF.

This clone was picked up one time. The same CDR3 can be traced to other DNA sequences in this sample. CDR3 DNA: TGTGCCAGCTCACCTACAGGGGGCTCCTACAATGAGCAGTTCTTC. The encoded protein is CASSPTGGSYNEQFF. V gene TRBV18 combines with J gene TRBJ2-1; 8 nucleotides line up with TRBD1. From germline, CDR1 is KGHSH and CDR2 LQKENI. J was trimmed by 0 bases and V by 3 bases; bases with no gene match: 1. The CDR3 is made up of 15 amino acids.

The rearrangement joins TRBV6-2 or TRBV6-3 to TRBJ2-2, with D perhaps matching TRBD2 (6 bases). Germline lookup yields CDR1 MNHEY and CDR2 SVGEGT. Trimming stripped 5 bases from V and 5 bases from J, with 12 bases between. The CDR3 contains 14 residues. The chain's CDR3 is CASSPRAGTGELFF. CDR3 in DNA: TGTGCCAGCAGTCCCAGGGCGGGAACCGGGGAGCTGTTTTTT.

This chain links TRBV7-2 with TRBJ2-3; 12 bases are a match to TRBD2. V gave up 2 bases and J gave up 5 bases; unmatched junction bases: 8. Germline loops: CDR1 SGHTA, CDR2 FQGNSA. This CDR3 spans 17 amino acids. As DNA, the CDR3 is TGTGCCAGCAGCTTAAGCCTAGCGGGGGGGCTGGGAGATACGCAGTATTTT. This codes for CASSLSLAGGLGDTQYF.

This sequence joins TRBV27 and TRBJ2-6, with no clear D. V lost 3 bases and J 0 bases, leaving 12 bases between the germline ends. This CDR3 is built from 17 residues. Germline V gives CDR1 MNHEY, CDR2 SMNVEV (reference sequence). The CDR3 spells CASSFNTIISGANVLTF. The CDR3 DNA follows: TGTGCCAGCAGTTTTAACACAATAATCTCTGGGGCCAACGTCCTGACTTTC.

The chain uses TRBV7-9 and TRBJ2-2; D call uncertain. The CDR3 loop spans 16 amino acids. Looked up from germline, CDR1 is SEHNR and CDR2 is FQNEAQ (reference sequence). Trimming pared 3 bases from V and 0 bases from J, leaving 11 bases between. This chain's CDR3 is CASSFTRLPNTGELFF. The CDR3 coding sequence is TGTGCCAGCAGCTTTACACGACTGCCGAACACCGGGGAGCTGTTTTTT.

The CDR3 region has the DNA TGTGCCAGTAGTATAGGGAAGAGGGATACGCAGTATTTT. Translating it yields CASSIGKRDTQYF. J is TRBJ2-3 and V is TRBV19; D uncertain. Germline loops: CDR1 LNHDA, CDR2 SQIVND (reference sequence). V lost 1 base and J lost 6, with 8 bases in between. The CDR3 length is 13 residues.

This chain joins TRBV7-8 and TRBJ2-5; 8 positions agree with TRBD2. Per the germline V gene, CDR1 is SGHVS and CDR2 is FQNEAQ. V shed 5 bases and J 4 bases; nucleotides not matched to a gene: 9. There are 15 residues in the CDR3. CDR3 coding DNA: TGTGCCAGCAGCCTCCGTTCCGCGGGGGGAGAGACCCAGTACTTC. Its protein product is CASSLRSAGGETQYF.

The gene calls are TRBV11-2 and TRBJ2-3; TRBD2 agrees at 11 bases. Germline V CDR1 and CDR2: SGHAT, FQNNGV. V shed 1 base and J 0 bases; nucleotides not matched to a gene: 9. This CDR3 has 19 amino acids. CDR3 sequence: CASSLGSVLAGVSTDTQYF. The DNA of the CDR3 is TGTGCCAGCAGCTTAGGATCTGTACTAGCGGGGGTTAGCACAGATACGCAGTATTTT.

The V gene is TRBV11-1, the J gene TRBJ2-7, with 8 bases fitting TRBD1. This CDR3 spans 14 amino acids. Germline V CDR1 and CDR2: SGHAT, FQDESV (reference sequence). With 8 bases clipped from V and 3 bases from J, the junction kept 9 bases outside the gene matches. The CDR3 DNA follows: TGTGCCAGCGCGGGCGACAGGGGATTCTACGAGCAGTACTTC. Amino acids: CASAGDRGFYEQYF.

The chain employs TRBV30 and TRBJ2-1; the match to TRBD2 covers 12 bases. The V gene's germline CDR1 is GTSNPN and CDR2 SVGIG (reference sequence). This CDR3 is built from 16 residues. V lost 1 base, J lost 7 bases, and 8 bases stayed unmatched. Written as DNA, the CDR3 is TGTGCCTGGAGTGATCAACTAGCGGGGGGACGGAATGAGCAGTTCTTC. Encoded protein: CAWSDQLAGGRNEQFF.

The chain links TRBV13 to TRBJ2-7; TRBD2 aligns across 9 bases. The CDR3 is made up of 14 amino acids. The V segment lost 5 bases and the J segment 6 bases; nucleotides outside the gene matches: 8. Per germline, CDR1 PRHDT and CDR2 FYEKMQ (reference sequence). The CDR3 DNA sequence: TGTGCCAGCAGCCTAGTTGGACTAGCGCGCGAGCAGTACTTC. This translates into CASSLVGLAREQYF.

The CDR3 protein is CASSLDERQGNSPLHF. In DNA, the CDR3 is TGTGCCAGCAGCTTAGATGAACGACAGGGAAATTCACCCCTCCACTTT. The chain couples TRBV11-2 to TRBJ1-6, with 7 bases lining up with TRBD1. CDR3 length equals 16 residues. The V gene's germline CDR1 is SGHAT and CDR2 FQNNGV. J was trimmed by 7 bases and V by 0 bases; bases with no gene match: 6.

This chain joins TRBV3-1 (or the pseudogene TRBV3-2) and TRBJ1-5; 9 positions agree with TRBD1. Germline V lookup: CDR1 LGHDT, CDR2 YNNKEL (reference sequence). The CDR3 is 15 amino acids. The J segment lost 5 bases and the V segment lost 1 base, leaving 3 bases of the junction unmatched. The CDR3 loop is CASSQGDRVYQPQHF. CDR3 bases: TGTGCCAGCAGCCAAGGGGACAGGGTATATCAGCCCCAGCATTTT.

The rearrangement uses TRBV5-1 and TRBJ1-1, with D perhaps matching TRBD1 (6 bases). Germline V CDR1 and CDR2: SGHRS, YFSETQ. Trimming took off 4 bases at V and 13 bases at J, with 23 bases between the two ends. The CDR3 totals 14 residues. Here the CDR3 DNA reads TGCGCCAGCAGCAACGGTGGGACCTTCAACAGGGATTTCTTT. This gives the protein CASSNGGTFNRDFF.